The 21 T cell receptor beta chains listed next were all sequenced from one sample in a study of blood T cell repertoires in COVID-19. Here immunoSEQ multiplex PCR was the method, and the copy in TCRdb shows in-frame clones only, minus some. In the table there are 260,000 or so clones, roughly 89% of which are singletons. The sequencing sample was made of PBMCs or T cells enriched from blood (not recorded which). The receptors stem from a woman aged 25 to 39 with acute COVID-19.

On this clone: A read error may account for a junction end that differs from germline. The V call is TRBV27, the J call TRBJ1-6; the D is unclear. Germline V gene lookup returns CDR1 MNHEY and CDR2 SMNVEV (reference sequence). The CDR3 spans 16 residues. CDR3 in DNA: TGTGCCAGCAGTCTATCCAAGAGCTCCTATAATTCACCCCTCCACTTT. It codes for CASSLSKSSYNSPLHF.

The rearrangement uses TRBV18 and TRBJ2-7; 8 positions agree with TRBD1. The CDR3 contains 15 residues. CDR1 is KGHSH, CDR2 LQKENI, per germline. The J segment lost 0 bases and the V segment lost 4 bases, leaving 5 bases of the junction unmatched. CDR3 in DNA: TGTGCCAGCTCACGGGACAGGTCTAGCTCCTACGAGCAGTACTTC. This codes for CASSRDRSSSYEQYF.

The CDR3 bases are TGTGCCAGCTTGCCGGACAGCTCCTACGAGCAGTACTTC. Protein product: CASLPDSSYEQYF. The chain employs TRBV18 and TRBJ2-7; D perhaps matches TRBD1 (6 bases). Germline V gene sequence: CDR1 KGHSH, CDR2 LQKENI. V dropped 7 bases and J dropped 0 bases, with 10 bases sitting between them. The CDR3 contains 13 residues.

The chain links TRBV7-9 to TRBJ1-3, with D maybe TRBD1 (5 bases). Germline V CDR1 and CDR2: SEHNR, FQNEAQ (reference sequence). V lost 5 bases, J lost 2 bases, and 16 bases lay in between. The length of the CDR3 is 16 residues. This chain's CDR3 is CASSGIDRRPGNTIYF. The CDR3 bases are TGTGCCAGCAGCGGGATTGACAGAAGGCCTGGAAACACCATATATTTT.

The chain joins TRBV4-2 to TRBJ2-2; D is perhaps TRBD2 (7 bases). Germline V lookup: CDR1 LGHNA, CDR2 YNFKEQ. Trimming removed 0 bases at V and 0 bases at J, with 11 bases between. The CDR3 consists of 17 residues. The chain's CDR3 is CASSQEGGGANTGELFF. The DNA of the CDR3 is TGTGCCAGCAGCCAAGAAGGAGGGGGGGCGAACACCGGGGAGCTGTTTTTT.

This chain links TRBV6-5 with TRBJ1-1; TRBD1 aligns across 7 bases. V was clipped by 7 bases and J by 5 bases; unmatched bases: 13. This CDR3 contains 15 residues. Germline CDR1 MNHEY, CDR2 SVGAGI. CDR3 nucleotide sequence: TGTGCCAGCACCAGAAGGGGACAGCTCTGGACTGAAGCTTTCTTT. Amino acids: CASTRRGQLWTEAFF.

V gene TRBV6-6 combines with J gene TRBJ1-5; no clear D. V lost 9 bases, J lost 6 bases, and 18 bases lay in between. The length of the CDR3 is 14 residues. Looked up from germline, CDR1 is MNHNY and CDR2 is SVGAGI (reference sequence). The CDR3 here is CASGKLGNSQPQHF. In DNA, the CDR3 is TGTGCCAGTGGGAAACTAGGGAACTCTCAGCCCCAGCATTTT.

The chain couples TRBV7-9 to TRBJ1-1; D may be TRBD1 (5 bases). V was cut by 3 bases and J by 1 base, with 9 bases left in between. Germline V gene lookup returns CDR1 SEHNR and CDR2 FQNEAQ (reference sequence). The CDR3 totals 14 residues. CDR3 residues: CASSFGDRNTEAFF. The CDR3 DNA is TGTGCCAGCAGCTTTGGCGACAGGAACACTGAAGCTTTCTTT.

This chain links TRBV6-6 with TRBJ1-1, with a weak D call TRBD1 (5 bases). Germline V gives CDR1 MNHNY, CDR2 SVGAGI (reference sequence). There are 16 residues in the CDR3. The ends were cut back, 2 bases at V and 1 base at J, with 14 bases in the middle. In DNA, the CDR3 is TGTGCCAGCAGTTACCCCCACACGGGGGAGAACACTGAAGCTTTCTTT. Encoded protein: CASSYPHTGENTEAFF.

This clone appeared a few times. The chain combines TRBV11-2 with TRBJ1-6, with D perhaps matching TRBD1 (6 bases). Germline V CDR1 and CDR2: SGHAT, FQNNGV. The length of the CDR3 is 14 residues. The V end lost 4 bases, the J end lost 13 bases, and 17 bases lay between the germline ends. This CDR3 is CASSSTRHRAPLHF. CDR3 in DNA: TGTGCCAGCAGCTCCACTCGGCACAGGGCCCCCCTCCACTTT.

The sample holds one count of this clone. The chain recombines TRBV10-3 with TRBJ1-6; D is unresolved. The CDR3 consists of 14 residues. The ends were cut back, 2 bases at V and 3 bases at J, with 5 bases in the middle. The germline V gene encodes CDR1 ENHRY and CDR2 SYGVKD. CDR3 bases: TGTGCCATCAGTGAGGAGAACTATAATTCACCCCTCCACTTT. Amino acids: CAISEENYNSPLHF.

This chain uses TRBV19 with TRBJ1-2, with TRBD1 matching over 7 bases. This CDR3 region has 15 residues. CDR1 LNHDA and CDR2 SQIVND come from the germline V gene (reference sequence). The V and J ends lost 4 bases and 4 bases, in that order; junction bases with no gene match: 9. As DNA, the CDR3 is TGTGCCAGTAGTACTTCGACAGGGAATATCTATGGCTACACCTTC. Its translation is CASSTSTGNIYGYTF.

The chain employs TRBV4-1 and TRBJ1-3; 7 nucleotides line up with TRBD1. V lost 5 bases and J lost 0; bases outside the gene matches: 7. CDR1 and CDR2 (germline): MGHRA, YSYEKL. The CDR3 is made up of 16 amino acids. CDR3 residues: CASSWGQSISGNTIYF. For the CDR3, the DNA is TGCGCCAGCAGCTGGGGACAGTCAATCTCTGGAAACACCATATATTTT.

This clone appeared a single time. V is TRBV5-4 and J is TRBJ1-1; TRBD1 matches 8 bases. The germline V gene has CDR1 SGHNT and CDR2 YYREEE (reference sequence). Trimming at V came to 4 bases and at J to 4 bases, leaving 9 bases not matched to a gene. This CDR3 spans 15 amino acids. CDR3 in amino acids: CASSKPRGLSTEAFF. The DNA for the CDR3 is TGTGCCAGCAGCAAACCCAGGGGGCTATCCACTGAAGCTTTCTTT.

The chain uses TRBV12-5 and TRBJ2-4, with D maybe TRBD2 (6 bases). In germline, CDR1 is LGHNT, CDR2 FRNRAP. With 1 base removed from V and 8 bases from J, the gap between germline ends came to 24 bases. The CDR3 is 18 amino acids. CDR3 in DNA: TGTGCTAGTGGTTTGGAAACCCATGAAGGGCTCAGGAGGGACATTCAGTACTTC. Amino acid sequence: CASGLETHEGLRRDIQYF.

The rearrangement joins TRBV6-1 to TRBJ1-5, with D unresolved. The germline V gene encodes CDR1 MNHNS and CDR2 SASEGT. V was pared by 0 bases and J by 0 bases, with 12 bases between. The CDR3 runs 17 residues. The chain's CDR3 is CASSEAWERVSNQPQHF. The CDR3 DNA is TGTGCCAGCAGTGAAGCGTGGGAGAGGGTTAGCAATCAGCCCCAGCATTTT.

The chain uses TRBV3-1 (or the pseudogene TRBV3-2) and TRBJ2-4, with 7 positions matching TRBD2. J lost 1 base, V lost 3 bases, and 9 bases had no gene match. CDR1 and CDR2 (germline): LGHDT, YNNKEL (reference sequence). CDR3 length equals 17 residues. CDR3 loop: CASSQGAGVSAKNIQYF. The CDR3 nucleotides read TGTGCCAGCAGCCAGGGTGCGGGGGTATCTGCCAAAAACATTCAGTACTTC.

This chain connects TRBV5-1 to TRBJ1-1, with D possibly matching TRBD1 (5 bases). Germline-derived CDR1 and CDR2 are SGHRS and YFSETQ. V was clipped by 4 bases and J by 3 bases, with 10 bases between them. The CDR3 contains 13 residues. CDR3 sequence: CASSPGGDTEAFF. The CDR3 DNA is TGCGCCAGCAGCCCCGGGGGGGACACTGAAGCTTTCTTT.

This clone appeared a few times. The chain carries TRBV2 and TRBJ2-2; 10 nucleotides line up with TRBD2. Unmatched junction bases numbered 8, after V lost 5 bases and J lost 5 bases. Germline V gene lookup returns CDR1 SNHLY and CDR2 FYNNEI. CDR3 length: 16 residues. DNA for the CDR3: TGTGCCAGCAGTTTCCAAGCGGGGGGGCCTACCGGGGAGCTGTTTTTT. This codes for CASSFQAGGPTGELFF.

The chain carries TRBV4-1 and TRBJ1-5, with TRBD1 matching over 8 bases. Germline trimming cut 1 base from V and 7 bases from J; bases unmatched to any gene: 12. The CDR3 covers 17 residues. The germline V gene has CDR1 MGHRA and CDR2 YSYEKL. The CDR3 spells CASSQVGTGQGEQPQHF. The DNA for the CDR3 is TGCGCCAGCAGCCAAGTTGGGACAGGCCAGGGAGAGCAGCCCCAGCATTTT.

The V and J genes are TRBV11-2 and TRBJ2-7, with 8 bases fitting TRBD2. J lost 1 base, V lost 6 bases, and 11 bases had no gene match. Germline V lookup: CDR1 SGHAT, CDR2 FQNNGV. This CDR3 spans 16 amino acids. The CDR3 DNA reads TGTGCCAGCAGTCAACACGCCGGGACTAGTTCCTACGAGCAGTACTTC. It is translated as CASSQHAGTSSYEQYF.